This TCR beta chain was sequenced in a study of regulatory T cells. Concerning this clone: Antigen: not known.

Amplification used 52 TRBV primers and 13 TRBJ primers. Assay: immunoSEQ multiplex PCR; the TCRdb copy retains only in-frame clones and omits some. The sample holds some 23,000 clones, roughly 90% seen once. Points from the study as a whole: Skewed V and J usage and few unique V-J pairs marked patient repertoires, most in Tregs. Hydrophobic residues at CDR3 positions 6 and 7 were enriched in conventional CD4+ T cells of CD3G-deficient patients.

Patients aged 2 to 39 years had fewer naive T cells. CD4+ T cells were divided by sorting: CD25-high CD127-low Tregs, CD25-low CD127-high conventional cells. This CDR3 has 14 amino acids. Trimming pared 3 bases from V and 8 bases from J, leaving 15 bases between. Germline V gene data show CDR1 as SEHNR and CDR2 as FQNEAQ (reference sequence). The rearrangement uses TRBV7-9 and TRBJ2-3, with a weak D call TRBD1 (6 bases). This clonotype was sampled from a child younger than 18 with CD3G deficiency. The material sequenced was conventional CD4+ T cells sorted from blood. In DNA form, the CDR3 reads TGTGCCAGCAGCTTGGTAGGGGGACCGGGTACGCAGTATTTT. As protein: CASSLVGGPGTQYF.